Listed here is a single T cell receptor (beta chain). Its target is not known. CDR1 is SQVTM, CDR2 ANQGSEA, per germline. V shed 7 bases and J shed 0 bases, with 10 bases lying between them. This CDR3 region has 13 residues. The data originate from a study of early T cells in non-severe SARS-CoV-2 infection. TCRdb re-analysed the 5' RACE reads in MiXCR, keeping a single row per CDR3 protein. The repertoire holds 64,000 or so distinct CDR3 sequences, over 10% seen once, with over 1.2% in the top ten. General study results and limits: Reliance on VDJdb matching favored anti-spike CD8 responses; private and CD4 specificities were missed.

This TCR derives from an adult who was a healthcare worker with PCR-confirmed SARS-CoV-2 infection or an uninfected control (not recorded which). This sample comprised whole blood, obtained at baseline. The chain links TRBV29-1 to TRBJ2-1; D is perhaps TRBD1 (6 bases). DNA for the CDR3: TGCAGCGCTTTGACAGGCTCCTACAATGAGCAGTTCTTC. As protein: CSALTGSYNEQFF.